Each of the 5 T cell receptor beta chains below was sequenced from the same sample in a study of T cell repertoires in cytomegalovirus infection (dated by TCRdb to between 2017 and 2020). The treatment or condition label corresponds to: in vitro stimulation with specific CMV peptide epitopes to enrich CMV-specific T cells. No antigen has been identified for these receptors. The sequencer listed for this sample is Illumina HiSeq 1500. TCRdb itself trimmed the public reads at Q25 with fastp, ran MiXCR and retained productive beta chains. Every distinct CDR3 protein forms one entry, paired with its most common genes and DNA. The sample records around 300,000 distinct CDR3 sequences, about 20% of which are singletons. Of the sample, around 20% falls within the top ten clones. The sequencing here drew on cultured PBMCs, taken from culture after CMV antigen stimulation. Receptor source: a human donor in good health (CMV status not recorded). Some clones in this sample may be carry-over from other donors' samples.

This clonotype was found a few times. The chain recombines TRBV20-1 with TRBJ2-5, with 10 bases identical to TRBD2. The CDR3 is 14 residues long. Unmatched junction bases numbered 4, after V lost 0 bases and J lost 6 bases. CDR1 is DFQATT, CDR2 SNEGSKA, per germline (reference sequence). DNA of the CDR3: TGCAGTGCTAGAGATCCTAGCGGGAGACAGACCCAGTACTTC. It specifies CSARDPSGRQTQYF.

This rearrangement joins TRBV10-3 to TRBJ2-5; the match to TRBD2 covers 7 bases. The CDR3 extends over 16 amino acids. Trimming removed 4 bases from V and 0 bases from J; junction bases left unmatched: 8. Germline V gene sequence: CDR1 ENHRY, CDR2 SYGVKD. CDR3 DNA sequence: TGTGCCATCAGTGCGGGGCTAGCGGCCTACCAAGAGACCCAGTACTTC. Residues: CAISAGLAAYQETQYF.

Details on this clonotype: A much larger clone sits a single nucleotide away, making a read error possible. The genes are TRBV28 and TRBJ1-2, with D maybe TRBD1 (5 bases). There are 13 residues in the CDR3. Germline values: CDR1 MDHEN, CDR2 SYDVKM. V lost 6 bases and J 5 bases, leaving 13 bases between the germline ends. The CDR3, as DNA: TGTGCCAGCAGGGAGGGGACGGGATATGGCTACACCTTC. Translating it yields CASREGTGYGYTF.

V usage is TRBV28 and J usage is TRBJ1-6; 10 bases fit TRBD1. The V gene end was trimmed by 7 bases and the J gene end by 4 bases; junction bases not matched to a gene: 7. CDR3 length: 16 residues. In germline, CDR1 is MDHEN, CDR2 SYDVKM. CDR3 in DNA: TGTGCCAGCACCTCTCCGGGACAGGGGTATAATTCACCCCTCCACTTT. It yields the protein CASTSPGQGYNSPLHF.

The genes are TRBV9 and TRBJ1-1, with 8 bases matching TRBD1. Germline CDR1 and CDR2: SGDLS and YYNGEE. CDR3 size: 15 residues. V was pared by 4 bases and J by 4 bases, with 9 bases of the junction left unmatched. The CDR3 is CASSPHDRGGTEAFF. The CDR3 nucleotides are TGTGCCAGCAGCCCCCACGACAGGGGTGGCACTGAAGCTTTCTTT.